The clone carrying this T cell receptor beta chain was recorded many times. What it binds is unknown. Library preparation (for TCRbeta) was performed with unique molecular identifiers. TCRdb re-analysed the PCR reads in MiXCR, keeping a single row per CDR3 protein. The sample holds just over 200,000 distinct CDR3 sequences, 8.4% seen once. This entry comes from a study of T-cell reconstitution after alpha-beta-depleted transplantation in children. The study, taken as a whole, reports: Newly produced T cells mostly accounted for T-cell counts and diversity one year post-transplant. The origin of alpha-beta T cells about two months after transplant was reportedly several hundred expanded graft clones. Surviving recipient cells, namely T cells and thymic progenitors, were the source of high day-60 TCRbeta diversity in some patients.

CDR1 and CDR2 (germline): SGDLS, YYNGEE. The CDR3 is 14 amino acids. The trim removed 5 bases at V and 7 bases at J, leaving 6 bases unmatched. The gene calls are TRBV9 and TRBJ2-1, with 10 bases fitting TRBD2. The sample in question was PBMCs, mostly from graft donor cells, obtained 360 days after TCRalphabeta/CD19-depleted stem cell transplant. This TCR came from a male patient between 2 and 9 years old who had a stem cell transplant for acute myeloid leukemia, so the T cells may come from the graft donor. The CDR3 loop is CASSPSGRLNEQFF. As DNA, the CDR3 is TGTGCCAGCAGTCCTAGCGGGAGATTAAATGAGCAGTTCTTC.